This passage covers 5 T cell receptor beta chains from one sample sequenced in a study of blood T cell repertoires in COVID-19. The method was immunoSEQ multiplex PCR; TCRdb's version includes in-frame clones alone and lacks a portion of them. The sample yields approximately 140,000 clones, around 88% seen once. The sample was peripheral blood. The receptors stem from a human donor in a cohort sampled during active COVID-19.

The V gene is TRBV12-5, the J gene TRBJ2-1, with D maybe TRBD1 (5 bases). CDR1 is LGHNT, CDR2 FRNRAP, per germline. This CDR3 has 14 amino acids. The V and J ends lost 1 base and 2 bases respectively, with 6 bases between them. The CDR3 reads CASGLGRAYNEQFF. The CDR3 DNA follows: TGTGCTAGTGGTTTGGGCAGGGCCTACAATGAGCAGTTCTTC.

V usage is TRBV9 and J usage is TRBJ1-4, with 7 bases fitting TRBD1. This CDR3 spans 15 amino acids. CDR1 SGDLS and CDR2 YYNGEE come from the germline V gene. Losses at the gene ends were 3 bases for V and 5 bases for J; bases not matched to a gene: 7. The CDR3 spells CASSADRAWNEKLFF. The CDR3 nucleotides are TGTGCCAGCAGCGCAGACAGGGCCTGGAATGAAAAACTGTTTTTT. The variable domain in full, completed from reference TRBV9 and TRBJ1-4, reads DSGVTQTPKHLITATGQRVTLRCSPRSGDLSVYWYQQSLDQGLQFLIQYYNGEERAKGNILERFSAQQFPDLHSELNLSSLELGDSALYFCASSADRAWNEKLFFGSGTQLSVL.

The table lists this clone with a count of one. The chain has TRBV9 and TRBJ2-7, with D possibly TRBD2 on 5 matching bases. Looked up from germline, CDR1 is SGDLS and CDR2 is YYNGEE. V was pared by 1 base and J by 2 bases, with 10 bases between. CDR3 length: 14 residues. This CDR3 reads CASSVLDGAYEQYF. The CDR3 DNA sequence: TGTGCCAGCAGCGTACTCGACGGGGCCTACGAGCAGTACTTC. The full variable domain, in which reference TRBV9 and TRBJ2-7 provide the parts outside the CDR3, is DSGVTQTPKHLITATGQRVTLRCSPRSGDLSVYWYQQSLDQGLQFLIQYYNGEERAKGNILERFSAQQFPDLHSELNLSSLELGDSALYFCASSVLDGAYEQYFGPGTRLTVT.

The V gene is TRBV29-1, the J gene TRBJ1-2; weak D call: TRBD1 (6 bases). Germline lookup yields CDR1 SQVTM and CDR2 ANQGSEA. The germline V and J ends were trimmed by 6 bases and 5 bases, with 13 bases remaining between them. The CDR3 is 12 amino acids. The chain's CDR3 is CSVRTGPYGYTF. The CDR3 DNA sequence: TGCAGCGTGCGCACAGGGCCTTATGGCTACACCTTC.

The rearrangement uses TRBV3-1 (or the pseudogene TRBV3-2) and TRBJ2-7, with 11 bases identical to TRBD1. The CDR3 length is 16 residues. J lost 6 bases, V lost 0 bases, and 7 bases had no gene match. Per germline, CDR1 LGHDT and CDR2 YNNKEL (reference sequence). This CDR3 reads CASSQDGTGGVGEQYF. CDR3 nucleotides: TGTGCCAGCAGCCAAGATGGGACAGGGGGTGTCGGCGAGCAGTACTTC.